Presented here are 32 T cell receptor beta chains from one specimen sequenced in a study of T cell responses to AZD1222 COVID-19 vaccine. Profiled with immunoSEQ multiplex PCR; TCRdb holds only in-frame clones, not every one. The table includes roughly 120,000 clones, more than 75% detected once. This specimen was peripheral blood, taken on day 0 of AZD1222 vaccination. Receptor source: an adult in good health.

This sequence joins TRBV2 and TRBJ2-1; 9 bases match TRBD2. J lost 3 bases, V lost 4 bases, and 10 bases had no gene match. Germline CDR1 is SNHLY and CDR2 is FYNNEI. This CDR3 contains 17 residues. CDR3: CASSVPASGEYYNEQFF. DNA for the CDR3: TGTGCCAGCAGTGTCCCCGCTAGCGGGGAGTACTACAATGAGCAGTTCTTC. Combining the CDR3 with reference TRBV2 and TRBJ2-1 gives the whole variable domain EPEVTQTPSHQVTQMGQEVILRCVPISNHLYFYWYRQILGQKVEFLVSFYNNEISEKSEIFDDQFSVERPDGSNFTLKIRSTKLEDSAMYFCASSVPASGEYYNEQFFGPGTRLTVL.

This clone was seen a few times. The chain recombines TRBV6-5 with TRBJ1-2, with 7 bases matching TRBD1. Germline CDR1 MNHEY, CDR2 SVGAGI. J was trimmed by 8 bases and V by 5 bases; bases with no gene match: 5. This CDR3 comprises 12 residues. In DNA, the CDR3 is TGTGCCAGCAGTCCAGGGGGACGCGGCTACACCTTC. As protein: CASSPGGRGYTF.

CDR3 DNA sequence: TGTGCCAGCAGCTTAACCGCAGATACGCAGTATTTT. Protein product: CASSLTADTQYF. V and J are TRBV7-2 and TRBJ2-3; D unclear. The CDR3 is 12 amino acids. Looked up from germline, CDR1 is SGHTA and CDR2 is FQGNSA. The V gene lost 2 bases and the J gene lost 4 bases, with 4 bases spanning the gap.

This clone was picked up a small number of times. This chain connects TRBV5-1 to TRBJ2-1; 7 nucleotides line up with TRBD1. J lost 2 bases, V lost 1 base, and 3 bases had no gene match. The CDR3 totals 15 residues. Germline lookup yields CDR1 SGHRS and CDR2 YFSETQ. DNA of the CDR3: TGCGCCAGCAGCTTGCTGCAGGGGGCCTACAATGAGCAGTTCTTC. Translation gives CASSLLQGAYNEQFF.

V gene TRBV21-1 combines with J gene TRBJ2-3. TRBV21-1 is a pseudogene. The CDR3 spans 19 residues. As DNA, the CDR3 is TGTGCCAGCAGCAAATGGCTTACGAGTACGGCCTCTAGCACAGATACGCAGTATTTT. Translating it yields CASSKWLTSTASSTDTQYF.

The V and J genes are TRBV9 and TRBJ2-2; no reliable D call. V was clipped by 7 bases and J by 0 bases, with 10 bases between them. The CDR3 extends over 14 amino acids. In germline, CDR1 is SGDLS, CDR2 YYNGEE. In DNA, the CDR3 is TGTGCCAGCGAAAGCCTAGCGAACACCGGGGAGCTGTTTTTT. Amino acids: CASESLANTGELFF.

CDR3 sequence (DNA): TGTGCCAGCAGCTCGACCGGGGAGCTGTTTTTT. It codes for CASSSTGELFF. The chain links TRBV9 to TRBJ2-2; D remains unclear. Trimming left V 4 bases short and J 5 bases short, with 3 bases between. Per germline, CDR1 SGDLS and CDR2 YYNGEE. The CDR3 covers 11 residues.

The gene calls are TRBV30 and TRBJ2-5; no clear D gene. V lost 6 bases to trimming and J lost 3 bases, with 17 bases between them. The CDR3 is made up of 14 amino acids. The germline gives CDR1 GTSNPN, CDR2 SVGIG (reference sequence). The CDR3 sequence is CACHPGPREETQYF. In DNA form, the CDR3 reads TGTGCCTGCCATCCCGGGCCTAGGGAAGAGACCCAGTACTTC.

The genes are TRBV27 and TRBJ1-5; 8 bases agree with TRBD1. Germline V gene data show CDR1 as MNHEY and CDR2 as SMNVEV (reference sequence). CDR3 length: 16 amino acids. V shed 3 bases and J 6 bases; nucleotides not matched to a gene: 10. The CDR3 DNA sequence: TGTGCCAGCAGTTTCTCCCCAGGGGGCGCGGGTCAGCCCCAGCATTTT. As protein: CASSFSPGGAGQPQHF.

This chain links TRBV27 with TRBJ2-3; D unclear. The CDR3 totals 14 residues. Germline CDR1 MNHEY, CDR2 SMNVEV (reference sequence). V was clipped by 5 bases and J by 2 bases, with 11 bases between them. The CDR3 nucleotides are TGTGCCAGCAGTGTGGCCGTCCACACAGATACGCAGTATTTT. The encoded protein is CASSVAVHTDTQYF.

The V and J genes are TRBV19 and TRBJ2-1, with D uncertain. There are 11 residues in the CDR3. Germline V gene data show CDR1 as LNHDA and CDR2 as SQIVND (reference sequence). V was trimmed by 6 bases and J by 4 bases, leaving 4 bases between them. CDR3 in DNA: TGTGCCAGTAGCCGTTACAATGAGCAGTTCTTC. Its translation: CASSRYNEQFF. Variable domain in full (rest from reference TRBV19 and TRBJ2-1): DGGITQSPKYLFRKEGQNVTLSCEQNLNHDAMYWYRQDPGQGLRLIYYSQIVNDFQKGDIAEGYSVSREKKESFPLTVTSAQKNPTAFYLCASSRYNEQFFGPGTRLTVL.

This clone showed up just once. The gene calls are TRBV28 and TRBJ2-7; D is possibly TRBD1 or TRBD2 (6 bases each). The CDR3 runs to 15 residues. The germline gives CDR1 MDHEN, CDR2 SYDVKM. The germline V and J ends were trimmed by 6 bases and 8 bases, with 23 bases remaining between them. Written as DNA, the CDR3 is TGTGCCAGCAGCCAAGGGGGACTCAGGGGAAAAAAGCAGTACTTC. Translated: CASSQGGLRGKKQYF.

The chain has TRBV3-1 (or the pseudogene TRBV3-2) and TRBJ1-1; D possibly corresponds to TRBD1 (6 bases). Looked up from germline, CDR1 is LGHDT and CDR2 is YNNKEL (reference sequence). Trimming left V 4 bases short and J 10 bases short, with 10 bases between. CDR3 length: 11 residues. CDR3 nucleotides: TGTGCCAGCAGCCTAGGGGGGGGAGCTTTCTTT. Protein product: CASSLGGGAFF.

The chain recombines TRBV6-5 with TRBJ1-3, with 7 bases identical to TRBD1. V gave up 5 bases and J gave up 2 bases; unmatched junction bases: 6. Germline V gene lookup returns CDR1 MNHEY and CDR2 SVGAGI. This CDR3 contains 15 residues. The CDR3 is CASSQQGTTGNTIYF. The CDR3 DNA follows: TGTGCCAGCAGTCAACAGGGGACCACTGGAAACACCATATATTTT.

The chain has TRBV5-4 and TRBJ1-6; D ambiguous. Between the trimmed V and J ends, which lost 3 bases and 12 bases, there was a span of 13 bases. The CDR3 covers 13 residues. In germline, CDR1 is SGHNT, CDR2 YYREEE (reference sequence). The CDR3: CASSSPEALPLHF. The CDR3 coding sequence is TGTGCCAGCAGCTCCCCGGAAGCCCTACCCCTCCACTTT.

This clone was seen a single time. The J gene is TRBJ1-2, the V gene TRBV7-3; D uncertain. V gave up 5 bases and J gave up 3 bases, with 10 bases separating them. The CDR3 has 13 amino acids. Germline V gene sequence: CDR1 SGHTA, CDR2 FQGTGA. The CDR3 DNA sequence: TGTGCCAGCAGCCCCGGGCCAGACTATGGCTACACCTTC. Protein sequence: CASSPGPDYGYTF.

The rearrangement links TRBV28 to TRBJ2-2; TRBD1 matches at 9 bases. V gave up 6 bases and J gave up 7 bases; unmatched junction bases: 6. Germline V gene data show CDR1 as MDHEN and CDR2 as SYDVKM. The CDR3 runs 14 residues. CDR3 amino acids: CASRWTGESGELFF. The CDR3 bases are TGTGCCAGCAGGTGGACAGGGGAGAGCGGGGAGCTGTTTTTT.

The genes are TRBV6-5 and TRBJ2-1; weak D call: TRBD2 (6 bases). Germline CDR1 and CDR2: MNHEY and SVGAGI. Trimming left V 5 bases short and J 10 bases short, with 9 bases between. The CDR3 is 11 amino acids. This CDR3 is CASSTLAEQFF. In DNA, the CDR3 is TGTGCCAGCAGTACCCTAGCGGAGCAGTTCTTC.

This sequence joins TRBV28 and TRBJ1-1; TRBD1 matches 8 bases. CDR3 length: 12 amino acids. J was trimmed by 7 bases and V by 6 bases; bases with no gene match: 4. Germline CDR1 reads MDHEN; CDR2 reads SYDVKM. Here the CDR3 reads CASSRQGIEAFF. In nucleotides, the CDR3 is TGTGCCAGCAGCCGACAGGGGATTGAAGCTTTCTTT.

This clone was detected only a few times. The chain uses TRBV6-4 and TRBJ2-2, with D perhaps TRBD2 (5 bases). CDR3 size: 13 residues. Germline V gene data show CDR1 as MRHNA and CDR2 as SNTAGT. V was pared by 7 bases and J by 4 bases, with 10 bases between. CDR3 amino acids: CASIASGTGELFF. CDR3 DNA sequence: TGTGCCAGCATAGCGTCGGGCACCGGGGAGCTGTTTTTT.

The gene calls are TRBV30 and TRBJ2-2, with 9 bases that match TRBD1. The CDR3 has 15 amino acids. Germline CDR1 and CDR2: GTSNPN and SVGIG (reference sequence). V was clipped by 2 bases and J by 5 bases; unmatched bases: 6. The CDR3 reads CAWSRKGQGTGELFF. The CDR3 bases are TGTGCCTGGAGTAGAAAAGGACAGGGGACCGGGGAGCTGTTTTTT.

J is TRBJ2-3 and V is TRBV9; D not resolved. Germline V CDR1 and CDR2: SGDLS, YYNGEE. Trimming removed 0 bases at V and 4 bases at J, with 9 bases between. The CDR3 loop spans 14 amino acids. CDR3 region: CASSVARRADTQYF. The CDR3 coding sequence is TGTGCCAGCAGCGTAGCTAGAAGGGCAGATACGCAGTATTTT.

The chain carries TRBV28 and TRBJ1-1; D is uncertain. Germline V gene lookup returns CDR1 MDHEN and CDR2 SYDVKM. The CDR3 is made up of 13 amino acids. Trimming removed 5 bases from V and 3 bases from J, with 10 bases in between. The CDR3 loop is CASSPPRYTEAFF. For the CDR3, the DNA is TGTGCCAGCAGTCCTCCAAGGTACACTGAAGCTTTCTTT.

The chain combines TRBV28 with TRBJ2-5, with D possibly matching TRBD2 (7 bases). Germline-derived CDR1 and CDR2 are MDHEN and SYDVKM. The CDR3 length is 15 residues. V gave up 4 bases and J gave up 6 bases, with 18 bases separating them. CDR3 in amino acids: CASSSPEAGAQTQYF. Written as DNA, the CDR3 is TGTGCCAGCAGTTCCCCAGAGGCGGGGGCCCAGACCCAGTACTTC.

This clone has only a few counts. This chain joins TRBV6-5 and TRBJ1-1; D unclear. In germline, CDR1 is MNHEY, CDR2 SVGAGI. V was cut by 0 bases and J by 6 bases, with 5 bases left in between. The length of the CDR3 is 12 residues. CDR3 sequence reads: CASSYSGAEAFF. The CDR3 nucleotides are TGTGCCAGCAGTTACTCTGGCGCTGAAGCTTTCTTT.

This clone appeared a single time. The chain employs TRBV28 and TRBJ1-5; 11 bases fit TRBD1. CDR3 length: 15 amino acids. The V gene's germline CDR1 is MDHEN and CDR2 SYDVKM. Trimming removed 3 bases from V and 10 bases from J; junction bases left unmatched: 8. CDR3 in DNA: TGTGCCAGCAGTTTTCCCGGGACAGGGGGAAATCCCCAGCATTTT. As protein: CASSFPGTGGNPQHF.

V and J are TRBV28 and TRBJ2-7, with D perhaps TRBD2 (7 bases). Germline CDR1 and CDR2: MDHEN and SYDVKM. V was pared by 8 bases and J by 6 bases, with 14 bases between. The CDR3 contains 12 residues. This CDR3 is CASEQAGAEQYF. In DNA form, the CDR3 reads TGTGCCAGCGAGCAGGCGGGGGCCGAGCAGTACTTC.

This chain connects TRBV6-1 to TRBJ1-5; no firm D call. The V end was cut by 0 bases, the J end by 0 bases, with 12 bases between. Germline V gives CDR1 MNHNS, CDR2 SASEGT. The CDR3 sequence is 17 residues long. The CDR3 loop reads CASSEAGDFYSNQPQHF. The CDR3 DNA reads as TGTGCCAGCAGTGAAGCGGGTGATTTTTATAGCAATCAGCCCCAGCATTTT.

The V and J genes are TRBV30 and TRBJ1-1; TRBD1 agrees at 10 bases. Per the germline V gene, CDR1 is GTSNPN and CDR2 is SVGIG (reference sequence). J lost 5 bases, V lost 4 bases, and 4 bases had no gene match. CDR3 size: 13 residues. The CDR3 DNA is TGTGCCTGGACTAGACAGGGGGCGACTGAAGCTTTCTTT. Translation: CAWTRQGATEAFF.

V usage is TRBV7-9 and J usage is TRBJ2-1; D not certain. This CDR3 comprises 16 residues. Trimming cost V 5 bases and J 7 bases, with 21 bases left between them. The V gene's germline CDR1 is SEHNR and CDR2 FQNEAQ (reference sequence). CDR3: CASSPEGSRVVNEQFF. CDR3 nucleotides: TGTGCCAGCAGCCCGGAAGGGTCACGGGTGGTAAATGAGCAGTTCTTC.

This clone is a singleton in its sample. This sequence joins TRBV2 and TRBJ2-5; TRBD2 matches 11 bases. J lost 3 bases, V lost 8 bases, and 5 bases had no gene match. Germline CDR1 SNHLY, CDR2 FYNNEI. This CDR3 has 14 residues. CDR3 protein: CASGLAGGKETQYF. The DNA for the CDR3 is TGTGCCAGCGGGCTAGCGGGGGGTAAAGAGACCCAGTACTTC.

The rearrangement joins TRBV18 to TRBJ1-5, with 8 bases matching TRBD1. CDR3 length: 14 residues. V shed 3 bases, J shed 8 bases, and the junction held 6 bases outside the gene matches. CDR1 and CDR2 from the germline V gene are KGHSH and LQKENI. CDR3 sequence (DNA): TGTGCCAGCTCACCCCCAGGGGGCCGGGAGCCCCAGCATTTT. Its protein is CASSPPGGREPQHF.